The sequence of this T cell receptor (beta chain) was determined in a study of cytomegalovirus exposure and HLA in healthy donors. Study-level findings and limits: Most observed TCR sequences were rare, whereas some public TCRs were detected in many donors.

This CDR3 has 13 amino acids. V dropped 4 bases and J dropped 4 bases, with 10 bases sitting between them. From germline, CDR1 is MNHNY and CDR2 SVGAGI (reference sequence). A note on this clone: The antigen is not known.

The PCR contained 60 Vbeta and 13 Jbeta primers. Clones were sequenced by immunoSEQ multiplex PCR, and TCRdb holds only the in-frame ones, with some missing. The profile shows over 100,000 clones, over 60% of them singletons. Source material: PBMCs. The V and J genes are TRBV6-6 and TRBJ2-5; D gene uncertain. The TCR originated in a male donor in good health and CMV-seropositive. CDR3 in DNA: TGTGCCAGCAGTTTTCGAGCTTCAGAGACCCAGTACTTC. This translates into CASSFRASETQYF.